This T cell receptor (beta chain) comes out of a study of T cell repertoires in ileal Crohn's disease. For the study at large: Patients had a median 7.9-year disease duration, and approximately 36% were active smokers. All patients had surgery for stricturing (61%) or penetrating (around 40%) disease. General study results and limits: High-frequency clones were more common in sorted CD8 than CD4 cells. Clonal expansions were more frequent in active smokers than non-smokers at surgery.

Produced via immunoSEQ multiplex PCR; TCRdb's table is partial and in-frame only. Of 30,000 to 35,000 clones in the sample, about 80% are singletons; the top ten hold roughly 20%. About this clone: The antigen is undetermined.

Sequenced sample: ileal tissue. The clonotype originates from an adult with Crohn's disease.

CDR3 amino acids: CASSQNGLAGGIGELFF. The DNA of the CDR3 is TGCGCCAGCAGCCAAAATGGACTAGCGGGGGGGATCGGGGAGCTGTTTTTT. The J gene is TRBJ2-2, the V gene TRBV4-3; 15 bases are a match to TRBD2. Germline lookup yields CDR1 LGHNA and CDR2 YSLEER. V lost 2 bases and J lost 7; bases outside the gene matches: 5. The CDR3 is 17 amino acids.